The entry below describes one T cell receptor beta chain. Its antigen is unknown. The method was immunoSEQ multiplex PCR; TCRdb's version includes in-frame clones alone and lacks a portion of them. The sample lists some 100,000 clones; approximately 91% were seen once. Looked up from germline, CDR1 is KGHSH and CDR2 is LQKENI. This CDR3 spans 13 amino acids. With V trimmed by 6 bases and J by 6 bases, 7 bases remained unmatched. This specimen belongs to a study of T cell responses to AZD1222 COVID-19 vaccine. As for the study in general: Analysis merged second doses at about 4 or about 12 weeks.

Study-level points and caveats: Distributed over spike, vaccine-associated CD4 TCRs predominated at 160-218 and 743-854. Baseline serology detected seropositivity in only 5 or 6 AZD1222 recipients. The repertoires were collected only after the peak T cell response.

This material consisted of peripheral blood, taken on day 0 of AZD1222 vaccination. This chain joins TRBV18 and TRBJ1-1; 7 positions match TRBD1. The receptor was isolated from an adult in good health. The CDR3 region has the DNA TGTGCCAGCTCGCCCGCCCAGGGGGCTGAAGCTTTCTTT. Translated, it gives CASSPAQGAEAFF.